This T cell receptor beta chain was recorded in a study of blood T cells in healthy people across ages (dated by TCRdb to the mid-2010s). For the wider study: In model experiments, template switching captured about one uniquely barcoded TCR beta cDNA molecule for every two T cells. The study measured age-related changes in TCR beta repertoire diversity using deep sequencing normalized with unique cDNA molecular identifiers. Four age groups were formed from the donors: young (average roughly 15 years), middle-aged (approximately 39), aged (under 70) and long-lived (more than 75). To avoid experimental bias, donors of different ages were randomly spread across the sequencing lanes. The study analyzed two additional independent replicas of 1 million unique cDNA reads from the same blood draw for two donors, one aged 18 to 29 and one aged 80 or older.

Libraries were built with 5' RACE. The sequencer listed for this sample is Illumina HiSeq 2500. The second PCR ran for roughly 7 to 12 cycles and used a J-beta primer mix along with a sample-barcoded 5' primer. A template-switch 5' adaptor carrying 12 random nucleotides introduced a unique molecular identifier onto each TCR beta cDNA molecule. At least 3 million CDR3-containing paired-end reads were obtained from each sample. All of the RNA was converted into first-strand cDNA using the Mint cDNA synthesis kit, with a TRBC-specific oligonucleotide serving as the primer. After uracil-DNA glycosylase treatment, a first 18-cycle PCR used universal primers M1SS and BC2_uni_R on all cDNA. Turning to the authors' computational methods: Each sample was normalized by randomly selecting 1 million high-quality reads, each carrying a distinct molecular identifier. Reads sharing molecular identifiers were discarded rather than binned into consensus sequences. MiTCR, run with a Q25 quality threshold and the strictest error-elimination algorithm, handled CDR3 identification, clonotype clustering and error correction. A nonparametric unseen species model with Euler transformation was used to estimate lower-bound total TCR beta diversity. TCRdb trimmed the raw reads at Q25, called clones with MiXCR and kept productive beta chains. Each entry merges the rows of one CDR3 protein and shows their most common DNA and genes. None of the V and J calls come from the authors' own analysis; TCRdb made them. This sample is represented by under 1,000,000 distinct CDR3 sequences; 35% to 60% of them were singletons. The top ten constitute around 18% of the sample.

Broader findings and caveats from the paper: Since profiling was done on bulk unsorted PBMCs, naive and antigen-experienced compartments could not be conclusively compared. Donor CMV infection status was unknown, potentially confounding age-related changes in expanded clonotypes. There was a strong correlation between observed TCR beta diversity and the percentage of naive T cells measured by flow cytometry. As age increased, observed TCR beta diversity per million T cells dropped in a roughly linear way, and a significant reduction was already evident by age roughly 40. Compared with the aged group, more naive CD4+ T cells, fewer expanded clones and increased TCR diversity were shown by the long-lived group, suggesting age selection. Total diversity estimates from one million sequenced T cells were considered lower bounds and underestimates.

The roughly 42 donors, aged roughly 6 to 95 years, were systemically healthy Caucasian individuals from Russia. Ten milliliters of peripheral blood were drawn from each donor into EDTA-treated Vacutainer tubes. PBMCs were isolated by Ficoll-Paque density-gradient centrifugation, with at least 6 million obtained per sample. Total RNA, at least 5.5 micrograms per sample, was extracted from PBMCs with Trizol reagent. For every donor, flow cytometry on a PBMC aliquot measured the percentage of naive CD45RAhigh/CD27high T cells. With respect to this clonotype: Its cognate antigen has yet to be identified. With a much larger clone just one base away, this may be a read error.

Sequences LGHDT (CDR1) and YNNKEL (CDR2) are obtained from the germline V gene (reference sequence). From the cysteine through the phenylalanine, the CDR3 covers 13 amino acids. Only CDR3 DNA remains: 39 bases, in frame from the first base. V drops 6 bases and J drops 10 bases, leaving 19 bases in between. This chain joins TRBV3-1 to TRBJ2-7; a tentative D match to TRBD2 spans 6 bases. The sample comprised blood. This sequence was found in an elderly man in good health. CDR3 reads: CASRTWEEEIQYF. The nucleotide sequence is given as TGTGCCAGCAGGACCTGGGAGGAAGAGATCCAGTACTTC.